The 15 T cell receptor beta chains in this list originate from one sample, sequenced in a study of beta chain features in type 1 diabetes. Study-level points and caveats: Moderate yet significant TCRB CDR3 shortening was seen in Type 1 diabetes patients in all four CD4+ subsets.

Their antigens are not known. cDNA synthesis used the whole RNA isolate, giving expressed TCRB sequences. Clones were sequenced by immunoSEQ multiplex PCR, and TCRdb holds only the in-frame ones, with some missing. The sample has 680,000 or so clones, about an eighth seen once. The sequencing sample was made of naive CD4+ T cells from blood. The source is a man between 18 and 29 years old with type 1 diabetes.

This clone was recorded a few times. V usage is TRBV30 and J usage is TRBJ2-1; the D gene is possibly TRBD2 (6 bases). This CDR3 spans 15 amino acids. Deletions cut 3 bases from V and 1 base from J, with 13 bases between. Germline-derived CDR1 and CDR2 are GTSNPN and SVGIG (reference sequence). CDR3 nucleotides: TGTGCCTGGAGGGGACTCGCGGGTTCCTACAATGAGCAGTTCTTC. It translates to CAWRGLAGSYNEQFF.

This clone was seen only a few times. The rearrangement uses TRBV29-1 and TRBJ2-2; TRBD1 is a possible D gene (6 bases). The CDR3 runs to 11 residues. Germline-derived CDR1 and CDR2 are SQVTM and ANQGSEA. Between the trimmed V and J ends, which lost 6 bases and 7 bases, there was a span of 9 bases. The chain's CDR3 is CSVGQNGELFF. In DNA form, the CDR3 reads TGCAGCGTAGGACAGAACGGGGAGCTGTTTTTT.

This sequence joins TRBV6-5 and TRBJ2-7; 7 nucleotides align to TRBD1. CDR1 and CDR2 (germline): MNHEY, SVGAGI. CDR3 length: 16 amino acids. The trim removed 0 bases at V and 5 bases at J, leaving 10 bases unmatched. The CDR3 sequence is CASSYSATGYVNEQYF. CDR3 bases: TGTGCCAGCAGTTACTCGGCGACAGGGTACGTGAACGAGCAGTACTTC.

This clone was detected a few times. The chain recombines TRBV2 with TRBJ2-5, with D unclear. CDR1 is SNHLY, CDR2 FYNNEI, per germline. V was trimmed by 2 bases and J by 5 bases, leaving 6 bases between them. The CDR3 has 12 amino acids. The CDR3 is CASSEIFETQYF. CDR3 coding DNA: TGTGCCAGCAGTGAAATCTTTGAGACCCAGTACTTC.

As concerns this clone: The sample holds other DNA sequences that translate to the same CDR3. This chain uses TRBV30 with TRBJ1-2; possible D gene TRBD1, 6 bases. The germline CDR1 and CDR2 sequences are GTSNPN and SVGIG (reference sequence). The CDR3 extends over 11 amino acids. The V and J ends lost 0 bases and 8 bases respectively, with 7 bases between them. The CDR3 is CAWSVGAGYTF. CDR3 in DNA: TGTGCCTGGAGTGTGGGGGCCGGCTACACCTTC.

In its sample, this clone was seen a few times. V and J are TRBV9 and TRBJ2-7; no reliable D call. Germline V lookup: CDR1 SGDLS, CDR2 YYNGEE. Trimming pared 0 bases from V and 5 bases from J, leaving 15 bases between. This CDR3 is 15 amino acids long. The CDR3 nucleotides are TGTGCCAGCAGCGTAGGCAACGGACGCGACAACGAGCAGTACTTC. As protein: CASSVGNGRDNEQYF.

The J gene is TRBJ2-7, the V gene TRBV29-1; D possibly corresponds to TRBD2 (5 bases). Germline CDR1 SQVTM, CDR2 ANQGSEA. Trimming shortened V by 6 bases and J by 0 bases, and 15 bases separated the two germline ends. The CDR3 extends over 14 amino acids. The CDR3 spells CSVPGSGSSYEQYF. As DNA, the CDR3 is TGCAGCGTCCCGGGGTCAGGCTCCTCCTACGAGCAGTACTTC.

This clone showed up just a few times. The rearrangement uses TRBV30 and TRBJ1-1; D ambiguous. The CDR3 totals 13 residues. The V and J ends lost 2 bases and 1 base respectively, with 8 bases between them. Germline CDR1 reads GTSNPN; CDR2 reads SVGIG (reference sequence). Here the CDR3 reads CAWSTQENTEAFF. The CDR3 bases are TGTGCCTGGAGTACTCAGGAGAACACTGAAGCTTTCTTT.

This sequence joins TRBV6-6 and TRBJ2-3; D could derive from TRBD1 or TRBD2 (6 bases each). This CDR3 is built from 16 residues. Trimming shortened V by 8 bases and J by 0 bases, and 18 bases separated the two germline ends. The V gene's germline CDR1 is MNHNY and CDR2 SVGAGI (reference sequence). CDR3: CASPAGGGPSTDTQYF. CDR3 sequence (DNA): TGTGCCAGCCCGGCCGGGGGCGGTCCTAGCACAGATACGCAGTATTTT.

CDR3 amino acids: CASSISRIGHEQYF. DNA for the CDR3: TGTGCCAGTAGTATATCCAGAATAGGCCACGAGCAGTACTTC. The rearrangement uses TRBV19 and TRBJ2-7; the D is unclear. With 2 bases removed from V and 5 bases from J, the gap between germline ends came to 13 bases. The CDR3 has 14 amino acids. The germline V gene encodes CDR1 LNHDA and CDR2 SQIVND (reference sequence).

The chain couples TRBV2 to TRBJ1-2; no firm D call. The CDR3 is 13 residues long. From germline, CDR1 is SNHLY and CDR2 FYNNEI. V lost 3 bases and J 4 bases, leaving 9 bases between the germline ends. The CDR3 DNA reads TGTGCCAGCAGTGATGAGGGAGTCTATGGCTACACCTTC. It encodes CASSDEGVYGYTF. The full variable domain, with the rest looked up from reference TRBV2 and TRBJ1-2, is EPEVTQTPSHQVTQMGQEVILRCVPISNHLYFYWYRQILGQKVEFLVSFYNNEISEKSEIFDDQFSVERPDGSNFTLKIRSTKLEDSAMYFCASSDEGVYGYTFGSGTRLTVV.

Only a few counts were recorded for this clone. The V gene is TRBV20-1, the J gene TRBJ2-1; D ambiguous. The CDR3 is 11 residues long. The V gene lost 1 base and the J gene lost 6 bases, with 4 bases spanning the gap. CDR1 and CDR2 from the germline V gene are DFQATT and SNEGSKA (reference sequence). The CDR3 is CSARAFNEQFF. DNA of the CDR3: TGCAGTGCTAGAGCCTTCAATGAGCAGTTCTTC.

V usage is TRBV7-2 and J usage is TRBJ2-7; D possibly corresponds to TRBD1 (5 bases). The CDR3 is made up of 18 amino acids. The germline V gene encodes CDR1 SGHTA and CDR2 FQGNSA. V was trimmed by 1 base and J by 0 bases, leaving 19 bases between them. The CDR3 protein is CASSLELMFGHDSYEQYF. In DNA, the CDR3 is TGTGCCAGCAGCTTAGAGCTTATGTTCGGACACGACTCCTACGAGCAGTACTTC.

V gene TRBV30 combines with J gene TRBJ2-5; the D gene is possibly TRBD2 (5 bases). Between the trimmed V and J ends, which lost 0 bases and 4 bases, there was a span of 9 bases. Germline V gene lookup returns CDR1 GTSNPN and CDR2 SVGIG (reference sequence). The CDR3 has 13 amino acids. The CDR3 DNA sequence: TGTGCCTGGAGTGTGACCGCGGGAGAGACCCAGTACTTC. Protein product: CAWSVTAGETQYF. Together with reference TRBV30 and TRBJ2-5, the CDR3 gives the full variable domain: SQTIHQWPATLVQPVGSPLSLECTVEGTSNPNLYWYRQAAGRGLQLLFYSVGIGQISSEVPQNLSASRPQDRQFILSSKKLLLSDSGFYLCAWSVTAGETQYFGPGTRLLVL.

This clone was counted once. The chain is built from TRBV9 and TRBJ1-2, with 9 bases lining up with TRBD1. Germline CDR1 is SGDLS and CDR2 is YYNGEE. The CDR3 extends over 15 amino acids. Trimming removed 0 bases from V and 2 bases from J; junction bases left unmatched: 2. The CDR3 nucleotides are TGTGCCAGCAGCGTAGATGGACAGGGGAACTATGGCTACACCTTC. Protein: CASSVDGQGNYGYTF.